This is a list of T cell receptor beta chains from one sample in a study of blood T cell repertoires in COVID-19. The repertoire was sequenced with immunoSEQ multiplex PCR; TCRdb's copy has only in-frame clones and lacks some. The sample lists 130,000 to 150,000 clones, 87% occurring once. Sequenced material: peripheral blood. All receptors come from a man in his fifties or sixties who had recovered from COVID-19. Each CDR3 is given with its conserved first and last residue. Each record gives: J gene, V gene, clone size, D gene, CDR3 length, CDR3 DNA, CDR3 protein. A D gene is named only where the DNA matches it firmly. Size tells how often a clone was seen (once, few, many) or the class of an expanded clone, and some rows leave it out.

TRBJ1-6 | TRBV7-2 | once | . | 14 | TGTGCCAGCAGCCCTGGCAAGTATAATTCACCCCTCCACTTT | CASSPGKYNSPLHF
TRBJ1-3 | TRBV7-9 | . | . | 16 | TGTGCCAGCAGCTTAGTTGAGGGATTCTCTGGAAACACCATATATTTT | CASSLVEGFSGNTIYF
TRBJ2-1 | TRBV3-1/TRBV3-2 | . | . | 15 | TGTGCCAGCAGCCAACTAGGACAGCCCTACAATGAGCAGTTCTTC | CASSQLGQPYNEQFF
TRBJ2-1 | TRBV19 | . | . | 15 | TGTGCCAGTAGTTTCGGGGGTCTCAGATGGAATGAGCAGTTCTTC | CASSFGGLRWNEQFF
TRBJ1-2 | TRBV30 | once | . | 13 | TGTGCCTGCCTTTTGGGGGCGAACTATGGCTACACCTTC | CACLLGANYGYTF
TRBJ1-2 | TRBV6-5 | . | TRBD1 | 14 | TGTGCCAGCAGTCCAGACAGGGCTAACTATGGCTACACCTTC | CASSPDRANYGYTF
TRBJ2-2 | TRBV6-2/TRBV6-3 | . | . | 15 | TGTGCCAGCAGCTCGTGGGGCGAAAACACCGGGGAGCTGTTTTTT | CASSSWGENTGELFF
TRBJ2-7 | TRBV5-1 | . | TRBD1 | 12 | TGCGCCAGCAGAACGACAGGGGACGAGCAGTACTTC | CASRTTGDEQYF
TRBJ1-2 | TRBV19 | . | TRBD1 | 14 | TGTGCCAGTCAACGGGTGGGACAGGGGTATGGCTACACCTTC | CASQRVGQGYGYTF
TRBJ2-5 | TRBV7-8 | . | . | 13 | TGTGCCAGCAGCCGCTCAGGGATGGAGACCCAGTACTTC | CASSRSGMETQYF
TRBJ1-4 | TRBV2 | . | TRBD1 | 15 | TGTGCCAGCAGTGACAGGGGGCGGACTAATGAAAAACTGTTTTTT | CASSDRGRTNEKLFF
TRBJ2-5 | TRBV4-3 | . | TRBD1 | 17 | TGCGCCAGCAGCCAAGGTTTTCGGGACAGGGCCCAATGGGCCCAGTACTTC | CASSQGFRDRAQWAQYF
TRBJ2-5 | TRBV29-1 | . | TRBD1 | 13 | TGCAGCGCGACAGGGGTACGCCAAGAGACCCAGTACTTC | CSATGVRQETQYF
TRBJ2-7 | TRBV7-3 | . | . | 14 | TGTGCCAGCAGCCAACTAGGTGGAGCCTACGAGCAGTACTTC | CASSQLGGAYEQYF
TRBJ2-1 | TRBV5-1 | . | TRBD1 | 14 | TGCGCCAGCAGCTTACAGACAGGGAACAATGAGCAGTTCTTC | CASSLQTGNNEQFF
TRBJ1-1 | TRBV20-1 | . | . | 11 | TGCAGTGCTAGCAGGAACACTGAAGCTTTCTTT | CSASRNTEAFF
TRBJ2-1 | TRBV7-9 | . | TRBD1 | 16 | TGTGCCAGCAGCCTATACCGGGACAGGGGCTACAATGAGCAGTTCTTC | CASSLYRDRGYNEQFF
TRBJ1-1 | TRBV18 | once | . | 15 | TGTGCCAGCTCACCACCGACAGCTAGGAACACTGAAGCTTTCTTT | CASSPPTARNTEAFF
TRBJ1-2 | TRBV5-6 | once | . | 14 | TGTGCCAGCACTCTGGGGGGGAATTTATATGGCTACACCTTC | CASTLGGNLYGYTF
TRBJ1-1 | TRBV6-5 | few | TRBD1 | 16 | TGTGCCAGCAGTTACACCGGGACAGGGATGAACACTGAAGCTTTCTTT | CASSYTGTGMNTEAFF
TRBJ1-2 | TRBV18 | once | TRBD1 | 15 | TGTGCCAGCTCACCTGGTCCGGGACAGAACTATGGCTACACCTTC | CASSPGPGQNYGYTF
TRBJ1-2 | TRBV12-3/TRBV12-4 | many | . | 11 | TGTGCCACCGCAGGGAACTATGGCTACACCTTC | CATAGNYGYTF